The rows below give T cell receptor beta chains drawn from one sample of a study of blood T cell repertoires in COVID-19. Libraries were prepared by immunoSEQ multiplex PCR; TCRdb keeps only in-frame clonotypes and omits some of them. Among about 380,000 clones listed, around 89% were seen once. Sequencing was carried out using PBMCs or T cells enriched from blood (not recorded which). The source is a woman between 18 and 30 years old who had recovered from COVID-19. CDR3s leave out the opening cysteine and the closing phenylalanine or tryptophan. Fields, in order: V gene, clone size, D gene, J gene, CDR3 protein. A D gene is named only where the DNA matches it firmly. Clone size is shown for a subset of rows, as once, few, many or a class of expanded clone.

v_gene: TRBV5-1
abundance: .
d_gene: .
j_gene: TRBJ2-1
CDR3aa: AGRQDSYNEQF

v_gene: TRBV7-2
abundance: .
d_gene: .
j_gene: TRBJ1-3
CDR3aa: ASSDSLWNTIY

v_gene: TRBV19
abundance: once
d_gene: .
j_gene: TRBJ2-3
CDR3aa: ASRQGITDTQY

v_gene: TRBV6-5
abundance: .
d_gene: TRBD1
j_gene: TRBJ1-1
CDR3aa: ASTRDSSNTEAF

v_gene: TRBV7-8
abundance: .
d_gene: .
j_gene: TRBJ2-7
CDR3aa: ASSLVRSYEQY

v_gene: TRBV10-3
abundance: .
d_gene: .
j_gene: TRBJ2-7
CDR3aa: AIRTLSYEQY

v_gene: TRBV2
abundance: few
d_gene: .
j_gene: TRBJ1-3
CDR3aa: ASGVSSGNTIY

v_gene: TRBV7-3
abundance: .
d_gene: TRBD1
j_gene: TRBJ1-1
CDR3aa: ASSLGQGNTEAF

v_gene: TRBV2
abundance: .
d_gene: TRBD1
j_gene: TRBJ1-2
CDR3aa: ADRGSPFGYT

v_gene: TRBV7-9
abundance: .
d_gene: TRBD1
j_gene: TRBJ1-2
CDR3aa: ASSLDRVYGYT

v_gene: TRBV28
abundance: .
d_gene: .
j_gene: TRBJ2-7
CDR3aa: ASSRGGGSHEQY

v_gene: TRBV21-1
abundance: .
d_gene: .
j_gene: TRBJ2-7
CDR3aa: ASSYNTNYEQY

v_gene: TRBV27
abundance: .
d_gene: TRBD2
j_gene: TRBJ2-7
CDR3aa: ASSFGGGLTYEQY

v_gene: TRBV7-3
abundance: once
d_gene: .
j_gene: TRBJ1-6
CDR3aa: ASSSGSSYNSPLH

v_gene: TRBV9
abundance: few
d_gene: TRBD2
j_gene: TRBJ2-7
CDR3aa: ASSVGTSGDYEQY

v_gene: TRBV7-9
abundance: once
d_gene: TRBD1
j_gene: TRBJ1-1
CDR3aa: ASMRGLTEAF

v_gene: TRBV6-5
abundance: .
d_gene: TRBD1
j_gene: TRBJ1-2
CDR3aa: ASSYGTGGYGYT

v_gene: TRBV19
abundance: .
d_gene: .
j_gene: TRBJ1-2
CDR3aa: ASSIGAESYGYT

v_gene: TRBV6-5
abundance: .
d_gene: .
j_gene: TRBJ1-1
CDR3aa: ASSSGIINTEAF

v_gene: TRBV18
abundance: .
d_gene: TRBD2
j_gene: TRBJ2-3
CDR3aa: ASLPPGGDTDTQY

v_gene: TRBV3-1/TRBV3-2
abundance: once
d_gene: .
j_gene: TRBJ1-5
CDR3aa: ASSQGGPNQPQH

v_gene: TRBV2
abundance: few
d_gene: TRBD1
j_gene: TRBJ1-5
CDR3aa: ASRPGGQGAGQPQH

v_gene: TRBV6-5
abundance: .
d_gene: .
j_gene: TRBJ2-7
CDR3aa: ASSYSTEYYEQY

v_gene: TRBV9
abundance: few
d_gene: .
j_gene: TRBJ1-6
CDR3aa: ASSQGDSPLH

v_gene: TRBV4-2
abundance: .
d_gene: .
j_gene: TRBJ2-2
CDR3aa: ASSQGAGVAEKNTGELF

v_gene: TRBV7-9
abundance: .
d_gene: TRBD1
j_gene: TRBJ1-1
CDR3aa: ASSSARDRGLSRTEAF

v_gene: TRBV15
abundance: .
d_gene: .
j_gene: TRBJ1-1
CDR3aa: ATALRRSQNTEAF

v_gene: TRBV7-9
abundance: .
d_gene: TRBD2
j_gene: TRBJ2-7
CDR3aa: ADQSTSGLD

v_gene: TRBV4-1
abundance: .
d_gene: .
j_gene: TRBJ2-7
CDR3aa: ASSQVLGEVQY

v_gene: TRBV4-1
abundance: .
d_gene: .
j_gene: TRBJ1-4
CDR3aa: ASSQDTGTLREKLF

v_gene: TRBV4-1
abundance: .
d_gene: TRBD1
j_gene: TRBJ1-1
CDR3aa: ASSQEGARGAKAF

v_gene: TRBV18
abundance: .
d_gene: .
j_gene: TRBJ2-4
CDR3aa: ASSQDREIAKNIQY

v_gene: TRBV27
abundance: .
d_gene: TRBD1
j_gene: TRBJ2-7
CDR3aa: ASSLGTGGREQY

v_gene: TRBV10-1
abundance: once
d_gene: TRBD1
j_gene: TRBJ1-4
CDR3aa: ASSEWGQINEKLF

v_gene: TRBV11-2
abundance: .
d_gene: .
j_gene: TRBJ2-7
CDR3aa: ASSLEGSPYEQY

v_gene: TRBV28
abundance: .
d_gene: .
j_gene: TRBJ1-2
CDR3aa: ASSFDSANYGYT

v_gene: TRBV11-2
abundance: many
d_gene: .
j_gene: TRBJ2-3
CDR3aa: ASSFSGSSTDTQY

v_gene: TRBV13
abundance: .
d_gene: TRBD1
j_gene: TRBJ2-1
CDR3aa: ASSPLVQGATDEQF

v_gene: TRBV24-1
abundance: .
d_gene: TRBD2
j_gene: TRBJ2-3
CDR3aa: ATGGFLRRGEDTQY

v_gene: TRBV7-9
abundance: once
d_gene: .
j_gene: TRBJ2-2
CDR3aa: ASSLVGRAAFGTGELF

v_gene: TRBV28
abundance: .
d_gene: .
j_gene: TRBJ1-2
CDR3aa: ASNRDLYGYT

v_gene: TRBV2
abundance: .
d_gene: .
j_gene: TRBJ1-2
CDR3aa: ASSGGGAVDGYT

v_gene: TRBV5-1
abundance: .
d_gene: .
j_gene: TRBJ1-1
CDR3aa: ASSWESNEAF

v_gene: TRBV28
abundance: .
d_gene: .
j_gene: TRBJ1-2
CDR3aa: ASSLEVGVPEYGYT